The entry below describes one T cell receptor (beta chain). This sample stems from a study of blood T cell repertoires in COVID-19. Libraries were prepared by immunoSEQ multiplex PCR; TCRdb keeps only in-frame clonotypes and omits some of them. The table shows tens of thousands of clones, with more than 75% occurring only once. V gave up 4 bases and J gave up 5 bases, with 14 bases separating them. Germline V lookup: CDR1 SGHRS, CDR2 YFSETQ. The CDR3 loop spans 14 amino acids. The clonotype originates from a human donor in a cohort sampled during active COVID-19. The V gene is TRBV5-1, the J gene TRBJ2-3; the D gene is possibly TRBD2 (5 bases). Sequences were obtained from peripheral blood. The CDR3 spells CASSAGMGKDTQYF. Written as DNA, the CDR3 is TGCGCCAGCAGCGCCGGGATGGGGAAAGATACGCAGTATTTT. The variable domain in full, completed from reference TRBV5-1 and TRBJ2-3, reads KAGVTQTPRYLIKTRGQQVTLSCSPISGHRSVSWYQQTPGQGLQFLFEYFSETQRNKGNFPGRFSGRQFSNSRSEMNVSTLELGDSALYLCASSAGMGKDTQYFGPGTRLTVL.